Below, one T cell receptor (beta chain) is given with its context. The target of this receptor is not known. Base qualities are not provided; no much larger clone lies one nucleotide away. The time point label corresponds to: baseline before first vaccination. The vaccinee samples were drawn from two UK trials, COV001 and COV002, one of which was a single-blind randomized controlled phase 2/3 trial testing AZD1222 (ChAdOx1 nCoV-19) in healthy adults. For TCRbeta chain sequencing, PBMC samples from trial participants were taken at day 0 and at day 28 after the second dose. This specimen belongs to a study of T cell responses to AZD1222 COVID-19 vaccine (dated by TCRdb to the early 2020s). Background for the entire study: AZD1222 recipients given second doses at about 4 weeks or at about 12 weeks were pooled, since spike-specific TCR depth and breadth were not found to differ between the two schedules. A total of 230 to 250 trial participants underwent TCR sequencing, of whom about 200 had received two doses of AZD1222 and approximately 26 had received two doses of the MenACWY control vaccine. Trial participants were enrolled into age subgroups of 18-55, 56-69 and 70-plus years, which contained roughly 140, 27 and 60 TCR-sequenced participants, respectively.

The CDR3 regions of human TCRbeta chains were analyzed by immunosequencing. On the authors' methods: TCRs in the repertoires were compared against a reference library of SARS-CoV-2-specific TCRs that had been generated with the MIRA antigen-specificity platform. Breadth was defined as the fraction of unique TCRs that were SARS-CoV-2-associated. Depth was defined as the fraction of total T cells that were SARS-CoV-2-associated. Using the MIRA data, every spike-specific TCR was mapped to the spike region that the TCR reacted to and assigned to either a CD4 or a CD8 class. Log10-transformed breadth and depth values were compared by one-way ANOVA with Sidak's multiple comparisons tests. Imported from immuneACCESS, the table was reduced by TCRdb to in-frame sequences with V and J called. These copies leave out some clones; in studies compared against another copy, an unresolved V gene accounts for under half, and the cause of the remainder is not known. V and J calls and clone size are as listed in that table; D and trimming were resolved from the DNA. This sample is represented by more than 85,000 clones; about 88% of them were singletons. 17% of the sample is taken by the ten largest.

Reading the germline V gene gives CDR1 WSHSY and CDR2 SAAADI. At the junction V is shortened by 2 bases and J by 2 bases, with 10 bases in between. Taken from cysteine to phenylalanine, the CDR3 has 15 residues. The only DNA kept is the CDR3, 45 bases in frame from the first base. Beyond this particular receptor, the publication reports: Most participants were white British and females outnumbered males, and the authors suggested that clonal diversity may have been underestimated. Conclusions about previously exposed vaccinees were limited because only six AZD1222 recipients were SARS-CoV-2 seropositive at baseline. The vaccine-associated CD4 TCRs covered the entire spike protein, and the dominant responses fell in regions 160-218 and 743-854. The 56-69-year group was small, and its depth increase did not reach significance, likely because of low power. Spike-specific TCR breadth and depth rose significantly after two AZD1222 doses compared with day 0 and with MenACWY recipients. Epitopes outside the regions mutated in the B.1.351 and B.1.1.7 variants were reportedly recognized by nearly half of the unique spike-specific TCRs. Because no samples from the day 14 peak response were available, repertoires could be characterized only after the peak T cell response.

The V gene is TRBV10-2 and the J gene is TRBJ1-5; the D gene identity is not certain. The input for sequencing was peripheral blood, taken on day 0 of AZD1222 vaccination. The TCR sequence derives from an adult in good health. The CDR3 sequence is CASSEGSRGNQPQHF. In nucleotide form, the sequence is TGCGCCAGCAGTGAGGGAAGTAGGGGCAATCAGCCCCAGCATTTT.